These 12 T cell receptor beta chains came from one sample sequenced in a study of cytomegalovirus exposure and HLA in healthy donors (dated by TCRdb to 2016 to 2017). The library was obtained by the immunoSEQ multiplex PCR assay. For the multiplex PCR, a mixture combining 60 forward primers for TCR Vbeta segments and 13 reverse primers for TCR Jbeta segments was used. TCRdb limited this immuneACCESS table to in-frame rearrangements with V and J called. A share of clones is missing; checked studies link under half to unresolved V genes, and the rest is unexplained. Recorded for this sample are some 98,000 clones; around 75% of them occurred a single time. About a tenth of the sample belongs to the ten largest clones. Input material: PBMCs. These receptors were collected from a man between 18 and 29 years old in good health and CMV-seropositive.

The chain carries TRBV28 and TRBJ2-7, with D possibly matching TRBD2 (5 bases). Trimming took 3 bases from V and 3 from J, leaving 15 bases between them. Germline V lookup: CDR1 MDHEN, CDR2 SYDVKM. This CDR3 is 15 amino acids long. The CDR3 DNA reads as TGTGCCAGCAGTTTTGCACCGGGGTTGTTCTACGAGCAGTACTTC. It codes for CASSFAPGLFYEQYF.

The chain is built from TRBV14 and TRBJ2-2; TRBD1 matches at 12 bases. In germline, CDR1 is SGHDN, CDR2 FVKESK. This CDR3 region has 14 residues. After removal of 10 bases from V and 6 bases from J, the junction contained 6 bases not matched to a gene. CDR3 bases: TGTGCCACCAGAGGGACAGGGGGCCCCGGGGAGCTGTTTTTT. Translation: CATRGTGGPGELFF.

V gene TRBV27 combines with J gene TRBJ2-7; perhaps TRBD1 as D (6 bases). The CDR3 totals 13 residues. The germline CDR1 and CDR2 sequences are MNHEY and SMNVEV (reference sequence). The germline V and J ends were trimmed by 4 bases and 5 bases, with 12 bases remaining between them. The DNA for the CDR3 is TGTGCCAGCAGTTCCAGGGGTAAAGACGAGCAGTACTTC. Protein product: CASSSRGKDEQYF.

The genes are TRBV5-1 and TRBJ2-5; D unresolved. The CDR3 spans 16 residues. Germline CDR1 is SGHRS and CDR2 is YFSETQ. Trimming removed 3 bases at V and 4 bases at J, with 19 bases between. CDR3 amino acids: CASSSNPAQRRETQYF. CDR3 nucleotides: TGCGCCAGCAGCTCGAACCCCGCCCAGCGACGAGAGACCCAGTACTTC. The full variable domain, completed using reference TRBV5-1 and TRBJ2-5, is KAGVTQTPRYLIKTRGQQVTLSCSPISGHRSVSWYQQTPGQGLQFLFEYFSETQRNKGNFPGRFSGRQFSNSRSEMNVSTLELGDSALYLCASSSNPAQRRETQYFGPGTRLLVL.

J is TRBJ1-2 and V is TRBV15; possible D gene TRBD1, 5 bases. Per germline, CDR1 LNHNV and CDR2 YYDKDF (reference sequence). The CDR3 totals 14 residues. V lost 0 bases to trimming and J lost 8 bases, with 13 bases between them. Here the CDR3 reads CATSRDSGGTGYTF. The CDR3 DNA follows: TGTGCCACCAGCAGAGATTCGGGGGGTACAGGCTACACCTTC. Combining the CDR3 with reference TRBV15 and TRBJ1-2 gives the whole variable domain DAMVIQNPRYQVTQFGKPVTLSCSQTLNHNVMYWYQQKSSQAPKLLFHYYDKDFNNEADTPDNFQSRRPNTSFCFLDIRSPGLGDTAMYLCATSRDSGGTGYTFGSGTRLTVV.

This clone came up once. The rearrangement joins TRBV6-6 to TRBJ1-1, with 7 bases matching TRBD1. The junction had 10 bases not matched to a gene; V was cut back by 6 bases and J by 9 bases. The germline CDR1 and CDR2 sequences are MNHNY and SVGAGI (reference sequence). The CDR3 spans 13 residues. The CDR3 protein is CASSLPRQGQAFF. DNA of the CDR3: TGTGCCAGCAGCCTCCCACGACAGGGCCAAGCTTTCTTT.

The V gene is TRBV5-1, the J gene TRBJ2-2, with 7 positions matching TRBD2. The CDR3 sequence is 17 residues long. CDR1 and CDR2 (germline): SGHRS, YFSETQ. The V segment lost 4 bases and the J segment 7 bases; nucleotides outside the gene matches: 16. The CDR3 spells CASSHDSYSGVGGELFF. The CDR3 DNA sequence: TGCGCCAGCAGCCATGACTCATACAGCGGGGTAGGCGGGGAGCTGTTTTTT.

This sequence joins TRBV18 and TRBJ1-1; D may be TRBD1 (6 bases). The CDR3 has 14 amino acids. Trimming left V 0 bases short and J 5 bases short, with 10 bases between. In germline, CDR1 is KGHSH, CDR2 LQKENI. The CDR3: CASSPPGARTEAFF. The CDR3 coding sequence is TGTGCCAGCTCACCACCGGGGGCTAGGACTGAAGCTTTCTTT.

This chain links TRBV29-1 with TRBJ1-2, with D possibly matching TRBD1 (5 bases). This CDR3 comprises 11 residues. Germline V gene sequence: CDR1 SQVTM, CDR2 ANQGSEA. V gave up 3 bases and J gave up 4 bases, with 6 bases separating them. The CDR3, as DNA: TGCAGCGTTGAGACAGCCTATGGCTACACCTTC. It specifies CSVETAYGYTF.

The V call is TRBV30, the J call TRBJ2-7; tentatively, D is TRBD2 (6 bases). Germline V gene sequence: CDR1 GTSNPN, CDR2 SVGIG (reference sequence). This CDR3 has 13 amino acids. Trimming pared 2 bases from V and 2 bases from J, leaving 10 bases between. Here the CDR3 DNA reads TGTGCCTGGAGTCGGGGGTCACCCTACGAGCAGTACTTC. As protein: CAWSRGSPYEQYF. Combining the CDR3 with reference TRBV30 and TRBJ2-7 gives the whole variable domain SQTIHQWPATLVQPVGSPLSLECTVEGTSNPNLYWYRQAAGRGLQLLFYSVGIGQISSEVPQNLSASRPQDRQFILSSKKLLLSDSGFYLCAWSRGSPYEQYFGPGTRLTVT.

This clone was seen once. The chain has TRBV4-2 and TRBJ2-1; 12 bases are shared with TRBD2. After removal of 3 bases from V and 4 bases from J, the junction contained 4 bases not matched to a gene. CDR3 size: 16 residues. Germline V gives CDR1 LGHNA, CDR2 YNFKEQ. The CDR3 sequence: CASSQAGTSGYNEQFF. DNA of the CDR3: TGTGCCAGCAGCCAGGCCGGGACTAGCGGGTACAATGAGCAGTTCTTC.

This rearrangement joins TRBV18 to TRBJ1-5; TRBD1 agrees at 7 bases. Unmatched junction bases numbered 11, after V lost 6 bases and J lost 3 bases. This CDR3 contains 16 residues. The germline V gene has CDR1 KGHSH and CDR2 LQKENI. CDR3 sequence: CASSPSRGTANQPQHF. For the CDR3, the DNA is TGTGCCAGCTCTCCCTCAAGGGGGACAGCCAATCAGCCCCAGCATTTT.